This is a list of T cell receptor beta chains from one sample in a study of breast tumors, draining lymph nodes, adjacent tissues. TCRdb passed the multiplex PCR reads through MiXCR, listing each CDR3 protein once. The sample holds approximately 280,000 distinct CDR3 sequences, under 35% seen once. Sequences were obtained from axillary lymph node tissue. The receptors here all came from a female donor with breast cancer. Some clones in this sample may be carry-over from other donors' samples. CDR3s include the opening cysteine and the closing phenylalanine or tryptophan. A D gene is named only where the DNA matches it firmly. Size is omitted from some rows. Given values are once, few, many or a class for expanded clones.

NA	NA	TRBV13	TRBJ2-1	CASSTPDSNNEQFF	TGTGCCAGCAGTACCCCCGACAGTAACAATGAGCAGTTCTTC
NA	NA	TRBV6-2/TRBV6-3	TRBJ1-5	CASSYGRVAQSVQPQHF	TGTGCCAGCAGTTACGGACGGGTAGCCCAGAGCGTTCAGCCCCAGCATTTT
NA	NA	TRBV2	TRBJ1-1	CASSVTGMGAFF	TGTGCCAGCAGTGTTACAGGGATGGGGGCTTTCTTT
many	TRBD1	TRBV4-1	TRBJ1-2	CASSQADRAPQVYTF	TGCGCCAGCAGCCAAGCGGACAGGGCCCCTCAAGTCTACACCTTC
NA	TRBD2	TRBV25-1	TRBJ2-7	CASSDQTGLAGGTGGQYF	TGTGCCAGCAGTGATCAAACCGGACTAGCGGGAGGGACAGGAGGGCAGTACTTC
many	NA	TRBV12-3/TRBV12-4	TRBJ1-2	CASTRGGNYGYTF	TGTGCCAGCACCCGGGGGGGTAACTATGGCTACACCTTC
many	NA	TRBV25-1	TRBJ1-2	CASSVPGAYGYTF	TGTGCCAGCAGTGTCCCCGGGGCCTATGGCTACACCTTC
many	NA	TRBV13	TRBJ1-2	CASSLGGRNYGYTF	TGTGCCAGCAGCTTAGGAGGCAGAAACTATGGCTACACCTTC
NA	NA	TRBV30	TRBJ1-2	CAWAPETLVYGYTF	TGTGCCTGGGCCCCGGAAACTCTTGTCTATGGCTACACCTTC
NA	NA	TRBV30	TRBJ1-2	CAWSVLLRESAGYTF	TGTGCCTGGAGTGTACTATTGAGGGAATCGGCTGGCTACACCTTC
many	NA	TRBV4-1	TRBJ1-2	CASSHSDSRDGYTF	TGCGCCAGCAGCCACAGCGATAGTCGCGATGGCTACACCTTC
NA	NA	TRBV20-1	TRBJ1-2	CSARFYGVGAYGYTF	TGCAGTGCTAGATTTTATGGTGTCGGAGCCTATGGCTACACCTTC
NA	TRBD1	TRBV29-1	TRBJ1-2	CSVEVGTGGAGGYTF	TGCAGCGTTGAAGTCGGGACAGGGGGCGCAGGGGGCTACACCTTC
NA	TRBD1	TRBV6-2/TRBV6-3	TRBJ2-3	CASSVLGQRLSSTDTQYF	TGTGCCAGCAGTGTACTGGGACAGCGCCTCTCTAGCACAGATACGCAGTATTTT
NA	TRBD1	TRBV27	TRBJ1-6	CASRDRFYNSPLHF	TGTGCCAGCCGGGACAGATTTTATAATTCACCCCTCCACTTT
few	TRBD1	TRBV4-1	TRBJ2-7	CASSRDSRNYEQYF	TGCGCCAGCAGCAGGGACAGCAGAAACTACGAGCAGTACTTC
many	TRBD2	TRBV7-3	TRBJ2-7	CASSALALPGLERSYEQYF	TGTGCCAGCAGCGCCCTAGCGCTTCCGGGACTAGAGAGATCCTACGAGCAGTACTTC
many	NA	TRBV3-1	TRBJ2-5	CASSHLAIGETQYF	TGTGCCAGCAGCCACCTCGCAATCGGAGAGACCCAGTACTTC
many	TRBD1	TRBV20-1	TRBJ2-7	CSAPGQGFEQYF	TGCAGTGCCCCCGGACAGGGCTTCGAGCAGTACTTC
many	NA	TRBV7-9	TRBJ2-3	CASSRYQSPGTDTQYF	TGTGCCAGCAGCCGGTACCAATCTCCGGGTACAGATACGCAGTATTTT
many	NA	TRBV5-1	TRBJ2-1	CASSLGDGLSSYNEQFF	TGCGCCAGCAGCTTGGGTGACGGCCTAAGCTCCTACAATGAGCAGTTCTTC
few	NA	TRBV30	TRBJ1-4	CASEAGYEKLFF	TGTGCCTCCGAGGCAGGGTACGAAAAACTGTTTTTT
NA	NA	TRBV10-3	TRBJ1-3	CAIKGGLGNTIYF	TGTGCCATCAAAGGGGGGCTAGGAAACACCATATATTTT
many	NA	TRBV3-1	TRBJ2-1	CASSLSGPSYNEQFF	TGTGCCAGCAGCCTAAGCGGGCCTTCCTACAATGAGCAGTTCTTC
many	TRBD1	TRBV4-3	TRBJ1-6	CASRRQGLNSPLHF	TGCGCCAGCAGACGACAGGGCCTCAATTCACCCCTCCACTTT
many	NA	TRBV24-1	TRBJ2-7	CATPNVDGPYEQYF	TGTGCCACCCCTAACGTGGATGGGCCCTACGAGCAGTACTTC
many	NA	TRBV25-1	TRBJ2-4	CASSPDEAKNIQYF	TGTGCCAGCAGTCCTGATGAAGCCAAAAACATTCAGTACTTC
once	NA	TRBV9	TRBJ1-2	CASSVGLAAPYGYTF	TGTGCCAGCAGCGTAGGGCTAGCGGCTCCCTATGGCTACACCTTC
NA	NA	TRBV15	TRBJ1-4	CATSRGLAGRYEKLFF	TGTGCCACCAGCAGAGGACTAGCTGGGAGGTATGAAAAACTGTTTTTT
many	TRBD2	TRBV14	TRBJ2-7	CASSQDGLAGGPRGQYF	TGTGCCAGCAGCCAAGACGGACTAGCGGGAGGGCCTAGGGGGCAGTACTTC
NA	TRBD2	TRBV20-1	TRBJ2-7	CSAGLAGPYEQYF	TGCAGTGCTGGACTAGCGGGGCCCTACGAGCAGTACTTC
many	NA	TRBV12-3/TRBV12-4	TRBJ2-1	CASRSRSEQFF	TGTGCCAGCAGGTCGCGCTCTGAGCAGTTCTTC
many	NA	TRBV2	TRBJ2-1	CASSRSLGDEQFF	TGTGCCAGCAGTCGGAGCCTCGGCGATGAGCAGTTCTTC
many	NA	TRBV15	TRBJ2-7	CATSRDRGREQYF	TGTGCCACCAGCAGAGATCGGGGTCGCGAGCAGTACTTC
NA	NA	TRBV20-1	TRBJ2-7	CSAGVGGGGGLGYYEQYF	TGCAGTGCTGGGGTGGGGGGAGGAGGGGGTTTAGGGTACTACGAGCAGTACTTC
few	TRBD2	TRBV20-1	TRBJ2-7	CSARDFERGPSYEQYF	TGCAGTGCTAGAGATTTTGAGCGGGGGCCCTCCTACGAGCAGTACTTC
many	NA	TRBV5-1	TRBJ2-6	CASSSPDRPGANVLTF	TGCGCCAGCAGCTCTCCCGACAGGCCGGGGGCCAACGTCCTGACTTTC
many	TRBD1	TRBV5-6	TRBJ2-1	CASSPGQVDEQFF	TGTGCCAGCAGCCCCGGACAGGTCGATGAGCAGTTCTTC
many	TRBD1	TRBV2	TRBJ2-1	CASSEVWDRVYNEQFF	TGTGCCAGCAGTGAAGTATGGGACAGGGTCTACAATGAGCAGTTCTTC
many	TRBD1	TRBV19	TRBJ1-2	CASSTTATGFGNYGYTF	TGTGCCAGTAGTACAACAGCGACAGGGTTTGGGAACTATGGCTACACCTTC
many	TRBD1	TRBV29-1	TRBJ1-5	CSVETGNQPQHF	TGCAGCGTTGAGACAGGGAATCAGCCCCAGCATTTT
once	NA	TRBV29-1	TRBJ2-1	CSVNRGGIVF	TGCAGCGTGAACAGGGGGGGGATCGTCTTC
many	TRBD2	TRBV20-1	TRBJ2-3	CSASVSSGSQSTQYF	TGCAGTGCTAGCGTCTCTAGCGGGAGTCAGTCTACGCAGTATTTT
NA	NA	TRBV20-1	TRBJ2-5	CSARGPTGYQEAQYF	TGCAGTGCTAGGGGACCCACTGGGTATCAAGAGGCCCAGTACTTC
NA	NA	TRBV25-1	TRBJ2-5	CASSESKGETQYF	TGTGCCAGCAGTGAATCAAAGGGAGAGACCCAATACTTC
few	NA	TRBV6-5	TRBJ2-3	CAGGRSVDTQYF	TGTGCCGGCGGACGCAGCGTGGATACGCAGTATTTT
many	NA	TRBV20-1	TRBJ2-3	CSARDLLIMGQYF	TGCAGTGCTAGAGATCTGCTGATAATGGGGCAGTATTTT
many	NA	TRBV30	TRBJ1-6	CAWSTGGRSPLHF	TGTGCCTGGAGTACTGGGGGCCGGTCACCCCTCCACTTT
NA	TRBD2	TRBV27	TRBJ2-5	CASRLSGLAGFGETQYF	TGTGCCAGCAGACTGTCGGGACTAGCGGGATTTGGCGAGACCCAGTACTTC
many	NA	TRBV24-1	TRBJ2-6	CATNRSVGANVLTF	TGTGCCACCAACAGGTCTGTAGGGGCCAACGTCCTGACTTTC